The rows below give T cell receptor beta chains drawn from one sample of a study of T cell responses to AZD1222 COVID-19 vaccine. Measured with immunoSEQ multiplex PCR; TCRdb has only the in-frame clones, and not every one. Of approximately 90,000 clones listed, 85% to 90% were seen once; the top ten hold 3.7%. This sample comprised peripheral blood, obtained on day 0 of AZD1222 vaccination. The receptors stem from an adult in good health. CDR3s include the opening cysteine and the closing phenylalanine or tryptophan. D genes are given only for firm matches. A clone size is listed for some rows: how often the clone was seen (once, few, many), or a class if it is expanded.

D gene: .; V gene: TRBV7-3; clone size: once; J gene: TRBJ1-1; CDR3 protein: CASSSYKNTEAFF; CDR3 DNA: TGTGCCAGCAGCTCTTACAAGAACACTGAAGCTTTCTTT
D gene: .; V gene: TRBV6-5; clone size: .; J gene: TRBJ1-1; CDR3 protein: CASSYSSGSTEAFF; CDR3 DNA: TGTGCCAGCAGTTACTCTTCGGGGAGCACTGAAGCTTTCTTT
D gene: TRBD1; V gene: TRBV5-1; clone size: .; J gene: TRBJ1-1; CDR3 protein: CASSLGQASTEAFF; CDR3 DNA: TGCGCCAGCAGCTTAGGACAGGCGAGCACTGAAGCTTTCTTT
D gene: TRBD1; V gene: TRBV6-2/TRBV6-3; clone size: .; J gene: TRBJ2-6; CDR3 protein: CASSGTGSSGANVLTF; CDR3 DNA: TGTGCCAGCAGCGGGACAGGGTCCTCTGGGGCCAACGTCCTGACTTTC
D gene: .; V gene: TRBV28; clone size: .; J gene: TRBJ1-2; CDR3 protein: CASSFNGRVNGYTF; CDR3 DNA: TGTGCCAGCAGTTTTAACGGGAGAGTAAATGGCTACACCTTC
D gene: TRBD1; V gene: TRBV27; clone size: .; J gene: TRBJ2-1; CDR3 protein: CASSLQGANEQFF; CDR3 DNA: TGTGCCAGCAGTCTACAGGGGGCCAATGAGCAGTTCTTC
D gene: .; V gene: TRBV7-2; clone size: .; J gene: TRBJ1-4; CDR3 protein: CASSLGRSSNEKLFF; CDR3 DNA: TGTGCCAGCAGCTTAGGAAGAAGTAGTAATGAAAAACTGTTTTTT
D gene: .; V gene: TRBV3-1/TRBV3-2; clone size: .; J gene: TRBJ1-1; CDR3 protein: CASSQDLRVAFF; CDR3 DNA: TGTGCCAGCAGCCAAGATCTCAGGGTGGCTTTCTTT
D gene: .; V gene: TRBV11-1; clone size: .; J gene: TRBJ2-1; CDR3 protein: CASSKEYEQFF; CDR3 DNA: TGTGCCAGCAGTAAGGAGTATGAGCAGTTCTTC
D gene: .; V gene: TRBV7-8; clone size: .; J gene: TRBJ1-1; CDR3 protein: CASSLTFLDTEAFF; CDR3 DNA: TGTGCCAGCAGCTTAACTTTTTTGGACACTGAAGCTTTCTTT
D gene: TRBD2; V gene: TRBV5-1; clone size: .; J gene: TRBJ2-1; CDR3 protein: CASSRGLAGRYEQFF; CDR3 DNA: TGCGCCAGCAGCCGGGGGCTAGCGGGGAGGTATGAGCAGTTCTTC
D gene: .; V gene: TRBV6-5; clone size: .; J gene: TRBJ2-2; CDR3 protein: CASRPTITGELFF; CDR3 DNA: TGTGCCAGCAGACCTACGATCACCGGGGAGCTGTTTTTT
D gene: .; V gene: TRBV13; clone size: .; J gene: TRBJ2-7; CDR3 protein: CASSLGTRLKYEQYF; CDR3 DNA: TGTGCCAGCAGCTTAGGGACTAGACTGAAATACGAGCAGTACTTC
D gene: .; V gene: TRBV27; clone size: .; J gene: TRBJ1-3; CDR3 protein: CASSFHGNTIYF; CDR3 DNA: TGTGCCAGCAGTTTCCATGGAAACACCATATATTTT
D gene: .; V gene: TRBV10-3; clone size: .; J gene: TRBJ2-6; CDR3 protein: CAISLGLTTSGANVLTF; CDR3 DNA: TGTGCCATCAGCCTCGGACTCACTACCTCTGGGGCCAACGTCCTGACTTTC
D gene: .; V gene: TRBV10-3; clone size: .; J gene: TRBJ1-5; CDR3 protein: CAISESVGNQPQHF; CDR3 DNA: TGTGCCATCAGTGAGTCGGTCGGCAATCAGCCCCAGCATTTT
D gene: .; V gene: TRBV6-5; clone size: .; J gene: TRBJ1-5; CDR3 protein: CASRGSAGSQPQHF; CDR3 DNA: TGTGCCAGTAGGGGGTCCGCAGGGAGCCAGCCCCAGCATTTT
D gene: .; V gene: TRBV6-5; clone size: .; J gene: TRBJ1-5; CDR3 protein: CASSSGSRTQPQHF; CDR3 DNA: TGTGCCAGCAGTTCGGGATCACGGACCCAGCCCCAGCATTTT
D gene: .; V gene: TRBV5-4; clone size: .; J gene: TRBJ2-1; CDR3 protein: CASSKSGDSYNEQFF; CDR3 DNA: TGTGCCAGCAGCAAGTCTGGGGACTCGTACAATGAGCAGTTCTTC
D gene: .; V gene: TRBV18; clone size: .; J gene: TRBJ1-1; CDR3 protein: CASSPGTDGNTEAFF; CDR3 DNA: TGTGCCAGCTCACCCGGAACGGACGGGAACACTGAAGCTTTCTTT
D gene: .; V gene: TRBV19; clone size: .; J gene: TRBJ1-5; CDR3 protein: CASSRSGGNQPQHF; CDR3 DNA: TGTGCCAGTAGTAGGTCAGGGGGCAATCAGCCCCAGCATTTT
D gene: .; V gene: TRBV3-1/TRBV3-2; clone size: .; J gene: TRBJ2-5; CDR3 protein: CASSRGLEQETQYF; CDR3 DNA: TGTGCCAGCAGCCGTGGACTGGAACAAGAGACCCAGTACTTC
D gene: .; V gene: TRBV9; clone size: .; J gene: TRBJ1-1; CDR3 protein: CASRRGALNTEAFF; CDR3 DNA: TGTGCCAGCCGCCGGGGGGCCCTGAACACTGAAGCTTTCTTT
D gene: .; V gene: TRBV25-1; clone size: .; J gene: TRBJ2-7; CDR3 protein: CASSPAREQYF; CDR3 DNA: TGTGCCAGCAGCCCCGCCAGGGAGCAGTACTTC
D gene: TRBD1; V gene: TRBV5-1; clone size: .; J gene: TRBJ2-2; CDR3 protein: CASSRGQVNTGELFF; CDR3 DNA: TGCGCCAGCAGCCGGGGACAGGTTAACACCGGGGAGCTGTTTTTT
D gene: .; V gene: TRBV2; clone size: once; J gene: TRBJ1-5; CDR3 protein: CASSVSLNQPQHF; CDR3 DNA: TGTGCCAGCAGTGTGAGTCTCAATCAGCCCCAGCATTTT
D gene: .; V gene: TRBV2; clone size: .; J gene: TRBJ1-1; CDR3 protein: CASRGQSTEAFF; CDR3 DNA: TGTGCCAGCAGGGGGCAGAGCACTGAAGCTTTCTTT
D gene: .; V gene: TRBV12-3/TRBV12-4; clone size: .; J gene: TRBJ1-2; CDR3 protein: CASKVGGGGYTF; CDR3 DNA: TGTGCCAGCAAGGTCGGGGGCGGCGGCTACACCTTC
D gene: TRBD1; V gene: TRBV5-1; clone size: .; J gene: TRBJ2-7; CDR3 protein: CASSVRTGDYEQYF; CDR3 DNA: TGCGCCAGCAGCGTGAGGACAGGGGACTACGAGCAGTACTTC
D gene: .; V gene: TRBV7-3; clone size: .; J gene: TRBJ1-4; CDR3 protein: CASSLYSTEKLFF; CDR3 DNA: TGTGCCAGCAGCTTATACAGTACCGAAAAACTGTTTTTT
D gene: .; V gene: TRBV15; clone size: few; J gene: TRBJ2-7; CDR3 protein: CATSRGVDYEQYF; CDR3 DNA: TGTGCCACCAGCAGAGGAGTGGACTACGAGCAGTACTTC
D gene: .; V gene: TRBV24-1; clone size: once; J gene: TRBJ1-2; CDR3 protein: CATNIHGTAYGYTF; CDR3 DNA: TGTGCCACCAATATCCACGGGACGGCCTATGGCTACACCTTC
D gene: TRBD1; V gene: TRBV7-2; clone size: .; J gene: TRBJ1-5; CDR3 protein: CASSVQGSNQPQHF; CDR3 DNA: TGTGCCAGCAGCGTACAGGGGAGCAATCAGCCCCAGCATTTT
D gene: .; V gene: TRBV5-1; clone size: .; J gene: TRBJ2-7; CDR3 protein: CASSQDKNYEQYF; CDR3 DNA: TGCGCCAGCAGCCAGGACAAGAACTACGAGCAGTACTTC
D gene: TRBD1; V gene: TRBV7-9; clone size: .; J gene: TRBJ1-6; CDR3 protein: CASSEGQGNSPLHF; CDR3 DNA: TGTGCCAGCAGCGAGGGACAGGGTAATTCACCCCTCCACTTT
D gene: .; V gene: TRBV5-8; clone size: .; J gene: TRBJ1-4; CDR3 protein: CASSYRGQLLFF; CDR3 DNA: TGTGCCAGCAGTTACCGGGGACAACTGCTGTTTTTT
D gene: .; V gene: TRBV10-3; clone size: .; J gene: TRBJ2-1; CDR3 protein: CAISDRIGQHNEQFF; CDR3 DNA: TGTGCCATCAGTGACCGAATTGGACAGCACAATGAGCAGTTCTTC
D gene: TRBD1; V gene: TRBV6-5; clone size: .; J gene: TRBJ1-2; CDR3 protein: CASSMDRGPSTF; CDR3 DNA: TGTGCCAGCAGCATGGACAGGGGTCCCTCTACCTTC
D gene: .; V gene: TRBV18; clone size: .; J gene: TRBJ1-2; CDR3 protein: CASSPRDKNNYGYTF; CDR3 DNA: TGTGCCAGCTCACCACGGGACAAAAATAACTATGGCTACACCTTC
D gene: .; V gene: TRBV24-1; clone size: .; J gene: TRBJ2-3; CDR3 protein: CASRDSGDGTDTQYF; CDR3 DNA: TGTGCCTCAAGGGACAGCGGGGACGGCACAGATACGCAGTATTTT
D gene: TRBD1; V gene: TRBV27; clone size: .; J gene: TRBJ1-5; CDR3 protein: CASRPAAGTGHQPQHF; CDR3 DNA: TGTGCCAGCAGACCCGCAGCCGGGACAGGTCATCAGCCCCAGCATTTT
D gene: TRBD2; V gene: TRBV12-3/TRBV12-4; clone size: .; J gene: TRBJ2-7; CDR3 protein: CASRLADSYEQYF; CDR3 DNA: TGTGCCAGCAGGCTAGCGGACTCCTACGAGCAGTACTTC
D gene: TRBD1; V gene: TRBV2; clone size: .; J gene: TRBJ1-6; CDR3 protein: CASVGTGGVSPLHF; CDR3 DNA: TGTGCCAGCGTCGGGACAGGGGGCGTCTCACCCCTCCACTTT
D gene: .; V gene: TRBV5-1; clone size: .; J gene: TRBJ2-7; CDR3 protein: CASQADGDYEQYF; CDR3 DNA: TGCGCCAGCCAGGCGGACGGGGACTACGAGCAGTACTTC
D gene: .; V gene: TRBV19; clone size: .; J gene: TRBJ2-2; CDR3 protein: CASRPWSGTGELFF; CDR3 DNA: TGTGCCAGTAGACCTTGGAGCGGCACCGGGGAGCTGTTTTTT